The TCR beta chain under discussion was sequenced for a study of shared clonotypes between healthy human individuals. Study-wide background: For every donor, three CD4 naive, three CD4 memory, two CD8 naive and one CD8 memory plates were used. Study findings and constraints: Sharing across four donors was highest in naive CD4 (around 5%) and lowest in memory CD8 (0.4%).

Original processing methods: Quality scores were absent from the junction-only immunoSEQ sequences, so filtering differed. TCRdb keeps only in-frame clones here, not all; method: immunoSEQ multiplex PCR. D and trimming come from the DNA, and the V and J calls and clone size come from that table. The table records approximately 1.5 million clones, around 98.5% of them present only once. Each sample came from a Caucasian adult donor living in Nashville, Tennessee. The sample holds one count of this clone. The target antigen is unknown. The CDR3 contains 11 residues. Trimming at V came to 3 bases and at J to 8 bases, leaving 4 bases not matched to a gene. Germline V lookup: CDR1 DFQATT, CDR2 SNEGSKA (reference sequence).

The sequencing input was naive CD4+ T cells sorted from blood. Subset: CD45RA+ positively selected. This chain connects TRBV20-1 to TRBJ2-7; the match to TRBD1 covers 7 bases. This TCR derives from a young man in good health. Here the CDR3 reads CSASTGDKQYF. DNA of the CDR3: TGCAGTGCTAGTACAGGGGACAAGCAGTACTTC.